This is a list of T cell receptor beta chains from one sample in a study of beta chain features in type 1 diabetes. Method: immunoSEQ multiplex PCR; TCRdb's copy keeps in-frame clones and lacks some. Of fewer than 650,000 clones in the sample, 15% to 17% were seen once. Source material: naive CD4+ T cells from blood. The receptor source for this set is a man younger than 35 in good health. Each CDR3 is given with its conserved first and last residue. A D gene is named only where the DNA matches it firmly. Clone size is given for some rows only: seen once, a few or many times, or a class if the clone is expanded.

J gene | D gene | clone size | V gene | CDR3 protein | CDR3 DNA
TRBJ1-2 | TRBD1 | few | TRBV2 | CASLTGNYGYTF | TGTGCCAGTTTGACAGGGAACTATGGCTACACCTTC
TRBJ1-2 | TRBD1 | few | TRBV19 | CASSGTGGSTFPNYGYTF | TGTGCCAGTAGCGGCACAGGGGGTTCTACCTTTCCTAACTATGGCTACACCTTC
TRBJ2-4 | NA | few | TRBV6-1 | CASSEARGHGHF | TGTGCCAGCAGTGAGGCCAGGGGCCACGGGCACTTC
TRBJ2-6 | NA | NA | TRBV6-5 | CASTRTNSGANVLTF | TGTGCCAGCACCAGGACTAACTCTGGGGCCAACGTCCTGACTTTC
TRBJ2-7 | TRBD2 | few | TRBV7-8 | CASSSRAGGLYEQYF | TGTGCCAGCAGCTCCCGAGCGGGAGGGTTGTACGAGCAGTACTTC
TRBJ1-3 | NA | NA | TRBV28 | CASSLTFGSGAGNTIYF | TGTGCCAGCAGTTTAACGTTCGGGTCAGGGGCAGGAAACACCATATATTTT
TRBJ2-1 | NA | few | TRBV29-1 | CSVECPSDTEADNEQFF | TGCAGCGTTGAGTGTCCTAGCGACACGGAAGCGGACAATGAGCAGTTCTTC
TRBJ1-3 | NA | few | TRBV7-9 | CASRKNRVRDSGNTIYF | TGTGCCAGCAGAAAAAACAGGGTTCGGGACTCTGGAAACACCATATATTTT
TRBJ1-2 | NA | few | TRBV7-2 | CASSSQGRANYGYTF | TGTGCCAGCAGCTCACAGGGCAGGGCTAACTATGGCTACACCTTC
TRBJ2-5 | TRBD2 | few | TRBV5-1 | CASSVTGLAGETQYF | TGCGCCAGCAGCGTAACTGGACTAGCCGGGGAGACCCAGTACTTC
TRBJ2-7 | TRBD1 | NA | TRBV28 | CASSSAGTGTHEQYF | TGTGCCAGCAGTTCCGCCGGGACAGGGACCCACGAGCAGTACTTC
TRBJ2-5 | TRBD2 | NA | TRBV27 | CASRLAGWQETQYF | TGTGCCAGCAGATTAGCGGGGTGGCAAGAGACCCAGTACTTC
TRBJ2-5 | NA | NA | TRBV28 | CASSSPGLEETQYF | TGTGCCAGCAGCTCCCCGGGACTGGAAGAGACCCAGTACTTC
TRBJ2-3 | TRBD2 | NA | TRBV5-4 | CASRRLAGDGGGDTQYF | TGTGCCAGCCGACGACTAGCGGGAGATGGAGGTGGAGATACGCAGTATTTT
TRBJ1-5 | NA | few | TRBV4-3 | CASSRVEGTPQHF | TGCGCCAGCAGCCGGGTAGAGGGGACCCCCCAGCATTTT
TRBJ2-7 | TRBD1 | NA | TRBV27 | CASSLRPQGAKDEQYF | TGTGCCAGCAGTTTACGCCCACAGGGGGCTAAGGACGAGCAGTACTTC
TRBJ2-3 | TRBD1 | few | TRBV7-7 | CASSFGRGLWADTQYF | TGTGCCAGCAGTTTTGGCAGGGGGCTTTGGGCAGATACGCAGTATTTT
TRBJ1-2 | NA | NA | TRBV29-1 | CSVDTDRSLGYTF | TGCAGCGTTGACACGGACAGAAGCCTTGGCTACACCTTC
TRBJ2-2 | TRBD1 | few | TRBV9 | CASSVGDRGYTGELFF | TGTGCCAGCAGCGTAGGTGACAGGGGTTATACCGGGGAGCTGTTTTTT
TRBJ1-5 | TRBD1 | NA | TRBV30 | CAWRPDRADQPQHF | TGTGCCTGGAGGCCGGACAGGGCAGATCAGCCCCAGCATTTT
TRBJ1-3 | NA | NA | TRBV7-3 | CASSLPTLSGNTIYF | TGTGCCAGCAGTTTGCCGACTCTCTCTGGAAACACCATATATTTT
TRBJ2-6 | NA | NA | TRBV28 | CASTSGANVLTF | TGTGCCAGCACCTCTGGGGCCAACGTCCTGACTTTC
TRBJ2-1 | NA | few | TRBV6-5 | CASSYEGWRFF | TGTGCCAGCAGTTACGAGGGTTGGCGGTTCTTC
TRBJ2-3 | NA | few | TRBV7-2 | CASSWSRGDTQYF | TGTGCCAGCAGCTGGAGCCGGGGCGATACGCAGTATTTT
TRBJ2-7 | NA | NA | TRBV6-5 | CASSPRAAISYEQYF | TGTGCCAGCAGCCCCCGGGCAGCCATCTCCTACGAGCAGTACTTC
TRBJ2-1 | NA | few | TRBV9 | CASRYGTGSYNEQFF | TGTGCCAGCAGGTACGGGACGGGCTCCTACAATGAGCAGTTCTTC
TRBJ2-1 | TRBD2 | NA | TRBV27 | CASSFASGRSYNEQFF | TGTGCCAGCAGTTTTGCTAGCGGGAGGTCCTACAATGAGCAGTTCTTC
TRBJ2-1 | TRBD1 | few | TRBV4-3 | CASSQVRQGDEQFF | TGCGCCAGCAGCCAAGTGCGACAGGGAGATGAGCAGTTCTTC
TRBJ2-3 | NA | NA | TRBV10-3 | CAISGITDTQYF | TGTGCCATCAGCGGGATTACAGATACGCAGTATTTT
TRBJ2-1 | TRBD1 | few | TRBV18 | CASSPRSGTGWNEQFF | TGTGCCAGCTCACCACGCTCCGGGACAGGGTGGAATGAGCAGTTCTTC
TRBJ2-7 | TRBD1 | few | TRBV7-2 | CASSLEGTGFYEQYF | TGTGCCAGCAGCTTAGAAGGGACAGGATTTTACGAGCAGTACTTC
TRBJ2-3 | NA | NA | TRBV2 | CASSLGAGWSDTQYF | TGTGCCAGCAGCCTGGGGGCAGGGTGGTCAGATACGCAGTATTTT
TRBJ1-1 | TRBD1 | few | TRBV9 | CASSVALGTVNTEAFF | TGTGCCAGCAGCGTAGCTTTGGGGACAGTGAACACTGAAGCTTTCTTT
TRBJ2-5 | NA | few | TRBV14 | CASSQGGWYRETQYF | TGTGCCAGCAGCCAAGGGGGATGGTACCGAGAGACCCAGTACTTC
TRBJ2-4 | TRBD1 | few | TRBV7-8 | CASSLASGQGAKNIQYF | TGTGCCAGCAGCTTAGCCTCCGGACAGGGGGCCAAAAACATTCAGTACTTC
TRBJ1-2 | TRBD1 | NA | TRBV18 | CASSPPINRDRGYGYTF | TGTGCCAGCTCACCACCGATCAACCGGGACAGAGGCTATGGCTACACCTTC
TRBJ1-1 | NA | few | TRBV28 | CASSLPPATTEAFF | TGTGCCAGCAGTCTCCCGCCCGCAACCACTGAAGCTTTCTTT